Each of the 5 T cell receptor beta chains below was sequenced from the same sample in a study of cytomegalovirus exposure and HLA in healthy donors. TCRdb's table, derived via immunoSEQ multiplex PCR, lists solely in-frame clones and lacks some. Of over 150,000 clones listed, under 90% are singletons. Sequencing was done on a sample of PBMCs. Receptor source: a woman in her late teens or twenties in good health and CMV-seropositive.

J is TRBJ1-1 and V is TRBV13; D is perhaps TRBD1 (6 bases). Germline V gives CDR1 PRHDT, CDR2 FYEKMQ (reference sequence). The CDR3 is 18 residues long. Between the trimmed V and J ends, which lost 4 bases and 0 bases, there was a span of 21 bases. The CDR3 spells CASSYAGGEGLMNTEAFF. DNA for the CDR3: TGTGCCAGCAGCTACGCGGGGGGCGAGGGGCTGATGAACACTGAAGCTTTCTTT. The whole variable domain, filled in from reference TRBV13 and TRBJ1-1, reads AAGVIQSPRHLIKEKRETATLKCYPIPRHDTVYWYQQGPGQDPQFLISFYEKMQSDKGSIPDRFSAQQFSDYHSELNMSSLELGDSALYFCASSYAGGEGLMNTEAFFGQGTRLTVV.

The genes are TRBV18 and TRBJ2-7; TRBD1 agrees at 8 bases. CDR3 length: 14 amino acids. V gave up 3 bases and J gave up 5 bases; unmatched junction bases: 6. The germline CDR1 and CDR2 sequences are KGHSH and LQKENI. The CDR3 DNA sequence: TGTGCCAGCTCACCCGGGACAGGACGTCACGAGCAGTACTTC. Its protein product is CASSPGTGRHEQYF.

The genes are TRBV11-2 and TRBJ1-2; D remains ambiguous. V was cut by 5 bases and J by 4 bases, with 5 bases left in between. Germline CDR1 and CDR2: SGHAT and FQNNGV. The CDR3 is made up of 11 amino acids. The CDR3 reads CASSPSYGYTF. As DNA, the CDR3 is TGTGCCAGCAGCCCATCCTATGGCTACACCTTC.

The chain is built from TRBV28 and TRBJ2-7; D may be TRBD1 (7 bases). The germline CDR1 and CDR2 sequences are MDHEN and SYDVKM. Trimming left V 5 bases short and J 0 bases short, with 17 bases between. This CDR3 region has 16 residues. The CDR3 sequence: CASSPWGDSFSYEQYF. The CDR3 bases are TGTGCCAGCAGTCCATGGGGGGACAGCTTCTCCTACGAGCAGTACTTC. The full variable domain, its missing parts supplied by reference TRBV28 and TRBJ2-7, is DVKVTQSSRYLVKRTGEKVFLECVQDMDHENMFWYRQDPGLGLRLIYFSYDVKMKEKGDIPEGYSVSREKKERFSLILESASTNQTSMYLCASSPWGDSFSYEQYFGPGTRLTVT.

The V gene is TRBV7-2, the J gene TRBJ1-2; 9 bases fit TRBD1. Trimming took 1 base from V and 5 from J; bases not matched to a gene: 5. The CDR3 has 15 residues. CDR1 and CDR2 (germline): SGHTA, FQGNSA. In DNA form, the CDR3 reads TGTGCCAGCAGCTTAGAACAGGGGGCGGGGTATGGCTACACCTTC. Encoded protein: CASSLEQGAGYGYTF.